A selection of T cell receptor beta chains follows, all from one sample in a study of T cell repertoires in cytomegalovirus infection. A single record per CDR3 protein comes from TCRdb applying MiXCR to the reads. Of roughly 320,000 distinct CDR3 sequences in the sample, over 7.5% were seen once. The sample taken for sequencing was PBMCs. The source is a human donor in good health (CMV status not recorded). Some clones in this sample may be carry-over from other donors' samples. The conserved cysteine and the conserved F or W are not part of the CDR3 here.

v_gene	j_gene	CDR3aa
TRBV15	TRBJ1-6	ATSRDRVNSPLH
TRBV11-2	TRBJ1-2	ASSSGRTGFGYT
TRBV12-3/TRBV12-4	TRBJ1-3	ASSLAGTGGLSSGNTIY
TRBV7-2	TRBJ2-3	ASSCVWGHSTDTQY
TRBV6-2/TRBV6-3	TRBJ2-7	ASRGLQGAGTYEQY
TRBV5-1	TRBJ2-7	ASRTSGASYEQY
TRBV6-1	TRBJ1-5	ASSGSSQGDQPQH
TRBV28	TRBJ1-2	ASKDTNYGYT
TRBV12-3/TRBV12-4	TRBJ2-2	ASSPTGTTGELF
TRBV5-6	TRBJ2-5	ASSQDRGKTQY
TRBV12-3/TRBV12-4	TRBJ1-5	ASSLSRVGNQPQH
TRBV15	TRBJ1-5	ATTKDPGRQPQH
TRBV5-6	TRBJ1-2	ASSTGQNYGYT
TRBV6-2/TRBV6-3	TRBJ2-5	ASSSSGGRETQY